The entry that follows covers one T cell receptor beta chain sequence. What it recognizes is unknown. The CDR3 consists of 11 residues. The germline CDR1 and CDR2 sequences are MNHEY and SVGAGI. V gave up 5 bases and J gave up 8 bases, with 7 bases separating them. This specimen belongs to a study of T cell responses to AZD1222 COVID-19 vaccine. Produced via immunoSEQ multiplex PCR; TCRdb's table is partial and in-frame only. Of 150,000 to 200,000 clones listed, 85% to 90% are singletons. Broader study findings: There were mostly white British donors and more females than males, and clonal diversity was possibly underestimated.

The receptor's source is an adult in good health. The sample in question was peripheral blood, obtained on day 0 of MenACWY control vaccination. The gene calls are TRBV6-5 and TRBJ2-1, with D maybe TRBD2 (5 bases). Here the CDR3 reads CASSTRDEQFF. DNA for the CDR3: TGTGCCAGCAGTACTAGGGATGAGCAGTTCTTC.